This T cell receptor beta chain was retrieved from a study of T-cell reconstitution after alpha-beta-depleted transplantation in children. Germline V gives CDR1 SGHTA, CDR2 FQGNSA. V lost 3 bases, J lost 2 bases, and 4 bases stayed unmatched. This CDR3 has 16 residues. Using unique molecular identifiers, the investigators prepared the TCRbeta library. TCRdb reprocessed the PCR reads via MiXCR and lists one record per CDR3 protein. The profile shows hundreds of thousands of distinct CDR3 sequences, 16% of them singletons. The gene calls are TRBV7-2 and TRBJ2-3, with 11 positions matching TRBD2. This receptor was obtained from a human donor who donated a stem cell graft to a child with acute myeloid leukemia. The sample was PBMCs from the stem cell graft donor, taken from the stem cell graft. The CDR3: CASSFTSGGYTDTQYF. For the CDR3, the DNA is TGTGCCAGCAGCTTTACTAGCGGGGGTTACACAGATACGCAGTATTTT. Full variable domain (rest looked up from reference TRBV7-2 and TRBJ2-3): GAGVSQSPSNKVTEKGKDVELRCDPISGHTALYWYRQSLGQGLEFLIYFQGNSAPDKSGLPSDRFSAERTGGSVSTLTIQRTQQEDSAVYLCASSFTSGGYTDTQYFGPGTRLTVL.